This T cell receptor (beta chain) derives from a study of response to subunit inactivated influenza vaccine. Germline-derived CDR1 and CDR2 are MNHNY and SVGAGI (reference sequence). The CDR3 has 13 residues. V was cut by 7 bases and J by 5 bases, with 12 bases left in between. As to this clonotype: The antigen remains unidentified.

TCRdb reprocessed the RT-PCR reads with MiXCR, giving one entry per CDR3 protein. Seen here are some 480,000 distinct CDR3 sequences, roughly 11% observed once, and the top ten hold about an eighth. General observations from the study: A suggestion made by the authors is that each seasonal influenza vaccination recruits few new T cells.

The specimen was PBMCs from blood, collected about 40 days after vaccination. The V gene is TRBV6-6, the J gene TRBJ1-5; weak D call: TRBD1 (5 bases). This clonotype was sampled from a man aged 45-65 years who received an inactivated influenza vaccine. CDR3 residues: CASTRGGYQPQHF. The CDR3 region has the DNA TGTGCCAGCACCCGGGGGGGGTATCAGCCCCAGCATTTT.